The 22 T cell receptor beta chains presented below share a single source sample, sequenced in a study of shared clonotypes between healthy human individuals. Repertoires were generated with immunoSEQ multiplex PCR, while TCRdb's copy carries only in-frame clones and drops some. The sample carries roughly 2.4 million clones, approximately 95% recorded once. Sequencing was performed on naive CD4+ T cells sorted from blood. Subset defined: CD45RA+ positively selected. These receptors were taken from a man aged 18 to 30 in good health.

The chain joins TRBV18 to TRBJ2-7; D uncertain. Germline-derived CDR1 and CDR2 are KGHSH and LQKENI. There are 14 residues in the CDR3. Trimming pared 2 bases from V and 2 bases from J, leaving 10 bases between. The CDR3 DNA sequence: TGTGCCAGCTCACCATCCAGGCTTACCTACGAGCAGTACTTC. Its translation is CASSPSRLTYEQYF.

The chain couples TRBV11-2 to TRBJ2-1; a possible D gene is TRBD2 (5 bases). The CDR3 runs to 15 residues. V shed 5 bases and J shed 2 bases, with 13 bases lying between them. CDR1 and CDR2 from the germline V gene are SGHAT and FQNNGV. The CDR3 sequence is CASSRTRSAYNEQFF. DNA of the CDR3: TGTGCCAGCAGCAGAACTAGGTCCGCCTACAATGAGCAGTTCTTC. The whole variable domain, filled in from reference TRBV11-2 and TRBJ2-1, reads EAGVAQSPRYKIIEKRQSVAFWCNPISGHATLYWYQQILGQGPKLLIQFQNNGVVDDSQLPKDRFSAERLKGVDSTLKIQPAKLEDSAVYLCASSRTRSAYNEQFFGPGTRLTVL.

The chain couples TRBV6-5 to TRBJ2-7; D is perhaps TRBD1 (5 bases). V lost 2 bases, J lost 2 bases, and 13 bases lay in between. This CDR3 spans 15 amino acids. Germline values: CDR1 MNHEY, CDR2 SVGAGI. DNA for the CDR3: TGTGCCAGCAGTTACGCGCAGGGCGGAACCTACGAGCAGTACTTC. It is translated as CASSYAQGGTYEQYF.

The chain's CDR3 is CASSGQGFDGYTF. CDR3 nucleotides: TGCGCCAGCTCGGGACAGGGCTTTGATGGCTACACCTTC. The gene calls are TRBV10-2 and TRBJ1-2; 9 bases agree with TRBD1. The trim removed 8 bases at V and 6 bases at J, leaving 7 bases unmatched. The CDR3 loop spans 13 amino acids. The germline V gene encodes CDR1 WSHSY and CDR2 SAAADI.

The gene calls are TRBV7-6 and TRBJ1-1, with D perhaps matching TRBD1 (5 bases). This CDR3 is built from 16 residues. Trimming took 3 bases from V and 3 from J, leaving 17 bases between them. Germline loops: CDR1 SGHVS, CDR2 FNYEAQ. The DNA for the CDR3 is TGTGCCAGCAGCTTTGGGCAGGGAGGCGTAGACACTGAAGCTTTCTTT. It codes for CASSFGQGGVDTEAFF. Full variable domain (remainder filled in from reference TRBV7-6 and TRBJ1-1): GAGVSQSPRYKVTKRGQDVALRCDPISGHVSLYWYRQALGQGPEFLTYFNYEAQQDKSGLPNDRFSAERPEGSISTLTIQRTEQRDSAMYRCASSFGQGGVDTEAFFGQGTRLTVV.

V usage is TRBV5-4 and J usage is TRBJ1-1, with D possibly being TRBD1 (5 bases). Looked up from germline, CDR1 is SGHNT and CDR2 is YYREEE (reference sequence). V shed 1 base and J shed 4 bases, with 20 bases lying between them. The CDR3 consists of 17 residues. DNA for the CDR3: TGTGCCAGCAGCTTGTACTGGGGGGGAAGCGGGGCCACTGAAGCTTTCTTT. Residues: CASSLYWGGSGATEAFF.

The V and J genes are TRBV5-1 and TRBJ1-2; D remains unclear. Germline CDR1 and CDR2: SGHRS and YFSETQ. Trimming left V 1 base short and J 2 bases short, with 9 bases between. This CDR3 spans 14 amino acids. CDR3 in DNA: TGCGCCAGCAGCTTGACTTGGGAGAACTATGGCTACACCTTC. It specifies CASSLTWENYGYTF.

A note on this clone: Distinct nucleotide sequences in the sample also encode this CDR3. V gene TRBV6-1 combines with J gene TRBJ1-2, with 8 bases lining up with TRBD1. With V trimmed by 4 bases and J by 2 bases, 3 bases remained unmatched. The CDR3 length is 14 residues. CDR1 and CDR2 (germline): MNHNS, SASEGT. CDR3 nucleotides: TGTGCCAGCAGTGGACGACAGGGGAACTATGGCTACACCTTC. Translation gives CASSGRQGNYGYTF.

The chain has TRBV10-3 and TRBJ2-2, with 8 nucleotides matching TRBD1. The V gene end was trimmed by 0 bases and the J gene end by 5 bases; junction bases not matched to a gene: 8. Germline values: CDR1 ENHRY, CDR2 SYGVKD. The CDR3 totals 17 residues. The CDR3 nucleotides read TGTGCCATCAGTGAGTCAAAAAAACAGGGGGTAACCGGGGAGCTGTTTTTT. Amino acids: CAISESKKQGVTGELFF.

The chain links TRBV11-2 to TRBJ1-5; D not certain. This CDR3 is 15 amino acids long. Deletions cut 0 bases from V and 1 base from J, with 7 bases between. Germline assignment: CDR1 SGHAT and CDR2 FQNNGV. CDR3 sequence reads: CASSLDPTSNQPQHF. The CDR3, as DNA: TGTGCCAGCAGCTTAGACCCCACCAGCAATCAGCCCCAGCATTTT.

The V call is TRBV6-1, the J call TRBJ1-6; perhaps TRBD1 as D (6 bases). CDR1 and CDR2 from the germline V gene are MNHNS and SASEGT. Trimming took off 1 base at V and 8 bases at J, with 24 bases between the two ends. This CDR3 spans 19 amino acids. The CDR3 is CASSEGRSGGRLKDSPLHF. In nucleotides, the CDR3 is TGTGCCAGCAGTGAAGGAAGGAGCGGGGGGCGGTTGAAAGATTCACCCCTCCACTTT.

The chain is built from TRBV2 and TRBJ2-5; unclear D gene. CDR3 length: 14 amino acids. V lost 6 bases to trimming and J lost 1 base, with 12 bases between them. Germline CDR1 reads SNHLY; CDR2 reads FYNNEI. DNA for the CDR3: TGTGCCAGCAGCCAGTGGGGTACCCAAGAGACCCAGTACTTC. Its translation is CASSQWGTQETQYF.

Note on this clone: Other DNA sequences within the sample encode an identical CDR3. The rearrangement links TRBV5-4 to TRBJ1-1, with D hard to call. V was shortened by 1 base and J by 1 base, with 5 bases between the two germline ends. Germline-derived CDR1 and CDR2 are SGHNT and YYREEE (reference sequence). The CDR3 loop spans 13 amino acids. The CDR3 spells CASSLTGNTEAFF. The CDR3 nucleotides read TGTGCCAGCAGCTTGACGGGGAACACTGAAGCTTTCTTT. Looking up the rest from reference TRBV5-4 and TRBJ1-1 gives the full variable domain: ETGVTQSPTHLIKTRGQQVTLRCSSQSGHNTVSWYQQALGQGPQFIFQYYREEENGRGNFPPRFSGLQFPNYSSELNVNALELDDSALYLCASSLTGNTEAFFGQGTRLTVV.

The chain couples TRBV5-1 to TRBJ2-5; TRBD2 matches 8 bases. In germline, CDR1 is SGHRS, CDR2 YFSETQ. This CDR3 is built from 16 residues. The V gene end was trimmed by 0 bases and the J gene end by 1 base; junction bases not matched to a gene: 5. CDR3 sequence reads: CASSLAPAGGQETQYF. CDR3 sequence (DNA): TGCGCCAGCAGCTTGGCCCCCGCGGGGGGCCAAGAGACCCAGTACTTC.

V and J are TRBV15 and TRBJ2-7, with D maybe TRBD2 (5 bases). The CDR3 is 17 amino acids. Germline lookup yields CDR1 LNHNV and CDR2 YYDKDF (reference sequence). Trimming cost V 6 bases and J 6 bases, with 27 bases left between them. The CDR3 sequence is CATRAEKAGSPLREQYF. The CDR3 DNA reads TGTGCCACCAGGGCCGAAAAGGCGGGCTCCCCTCTCCGCGAGCAGTACTTC.

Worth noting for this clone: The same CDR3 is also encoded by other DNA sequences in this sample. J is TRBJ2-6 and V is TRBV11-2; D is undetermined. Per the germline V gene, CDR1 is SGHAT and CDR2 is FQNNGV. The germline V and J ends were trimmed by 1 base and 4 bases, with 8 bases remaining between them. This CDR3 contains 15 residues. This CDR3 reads CASSLGSSGANVLTF. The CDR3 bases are TGTGCCAGCAGCTTAGGATCGTCCGGGGCCAACGTCCTGACTTTC.

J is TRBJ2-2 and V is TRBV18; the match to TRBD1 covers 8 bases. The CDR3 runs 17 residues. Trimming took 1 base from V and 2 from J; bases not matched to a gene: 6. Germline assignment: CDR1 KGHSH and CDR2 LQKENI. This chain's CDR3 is CASSPLTTGVNTGELFF. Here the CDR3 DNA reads TGTGCCAGCTCACCACTGACGACAGGGGTCAACACCGGGGAGCTGTTTTTT.

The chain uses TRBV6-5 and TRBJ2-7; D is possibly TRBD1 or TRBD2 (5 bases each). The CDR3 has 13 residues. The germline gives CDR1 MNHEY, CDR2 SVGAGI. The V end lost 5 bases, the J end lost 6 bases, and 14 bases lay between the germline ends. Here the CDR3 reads CASSAGTGGEQYF. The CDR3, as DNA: TGTGCCAGCAGTGCCGGGACCGGCGGCGAGCAGTACTTC.

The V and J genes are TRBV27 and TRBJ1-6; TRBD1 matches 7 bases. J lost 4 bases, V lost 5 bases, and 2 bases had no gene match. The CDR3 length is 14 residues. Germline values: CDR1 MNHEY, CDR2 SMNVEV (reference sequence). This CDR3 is CASSKGQYNSPLHF. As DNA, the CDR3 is TGTGCCAGCAGTAAGGGACAGTATAATTCACCCCTCCACTTT.

Here the CDR3 reads CASSVRVLAGADEQFF. The CDR3 nucleotides are TGTGCCAGCAGCGTACGGGTACTAGCGGGAGCCGATGAGCAGTTCTTC. The chain recombines TRBV9 with TRBJ2-1; 11 bases are a match to TRBD2. V was clipped by 1 base and J by 8 bases; unmatched bases: 8. Germline assignment: CDR1 SGDLS and CDR2 YYNGEE. CDR3 length: 16 amino acids. The full variable domain, its missing parts supplied by reference TRBV9 and TRBJ2-1, is DSGVTQTPKHLITATGQRVTLRCSPRSGDLSVYWYQQSLDQGLQFLIQYYNGEERAKGNILERFSAQQFPDLHSELNLSSLELGDSALYFCASSVRVLAGADEQFFGPGTRLTVL.

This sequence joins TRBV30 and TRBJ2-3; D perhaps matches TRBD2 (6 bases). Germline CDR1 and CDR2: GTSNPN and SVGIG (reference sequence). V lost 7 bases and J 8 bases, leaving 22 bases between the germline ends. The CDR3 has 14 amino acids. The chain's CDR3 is CASGRGLTKGTQYF. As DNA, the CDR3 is TGTGCCTCAGGCCGGGGACTTACCAAGGGTACGCAGTATTTT.

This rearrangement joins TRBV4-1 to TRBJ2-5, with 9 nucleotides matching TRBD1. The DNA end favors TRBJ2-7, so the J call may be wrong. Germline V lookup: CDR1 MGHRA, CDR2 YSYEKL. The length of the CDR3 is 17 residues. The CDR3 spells CASSQSGAGQGNYEQYF. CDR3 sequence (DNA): TGCGCCAGCAGCCAATCCGGAGCGGGACAGGGAAATTACGAGCAGTACTTC.